The following is a T cell receptor beta chain sequence with its context. Its antigen is undetermined. The ends lost 5 bases at V and 5 bases at J; junction bases unmatched: 10. Per germline, CDR1 SGHAT and CDR2 FQDESV (reference sequence). The CDR3 is made up of 15 amino acids. Unrecorded immune exposure was likely among donors, who were nominally healthy when sampled. The data are from a study of cytomegalovirus exposure and HLA in healthy donors. Overall study: Early released data comprised around 79 million unique TCRs from HLA-typed donors.

Overall study results and limits: Solely CMV serostatus was available to characterize immune exposure.

It was with 60 Vbeta and 13 Jbeta primers that the PCR ran. Assay: immunoSEQ multiplex PCR; the TCRdb copy retains only in-frame clones and omits some. Among around 150,000 clones, 70% to 80% were seen once, and the ten largest hold around 1%. The V call is TRBV11-1, the J call TRBJ1-1; the match to TRBD1 covers 8 bases. The TCR sequence derives from a woman aged 40 to 50 in good health and CMV-seronegative. The sequencing input was PBMCs. The CDR3 nucleotides are TGTGCCAGCAGCACAGGACAGGGTAGGAGGACTGAAGCTTTCTTT. Protein product: CASSTGQGRRTEAFF.